These T cell receptor beta chains were read from a single sample in a study of T cell responses to AZD1222 COVID-19 vaccine. Libraries were prepared by immunoSEQ multiplex PCR; TCRdb keeps only in-frame clonotypes and omits some of them. The table shows 95,000 to 150,000 clones, with approximately 94% occurring only once. The specimen was peripheral blood, collected 28 days after the second AZD1222 dose. These receptors were taken from an adult who received the AZD1222 COVID-19 vaccine. The CDR3 runs from the conserved cysteine through the conserved F or W. D genes are given only for firm matches. The size entry is marked missing in some rows and otherwise reads once, few, many or a size class.

abundance	j_gene	d_gene	v_gene	CDR3nt	CDR3aa
NA	TRBJ1-5	NA	TRBV5-6	TGTGCCAGCAGCTTGGCGGGTCCCAATCAGCCCCAGCATTTT	CASSLAGPNQPQHF
NA	TRBJ1-2	NA	TRBV6-5	TGTGCCAGCAGTTACTCCGGGACTTTCTATGGCTACACCTTC	CASSYSGTFYGYTF
once	TRBJ2-4	NA	TRBV14	TGTGCCAGCAGCCAGATAGGGAGCCGACCCGATAACATTCAGTACTTC	CASSQIGSRPDNIQYF
NA	TRBJ2-1	TRBD2	TRBV7-3	TGTGCCAGCAGCCCTACTAGCGACTCCTACAATGAGCAGTTCTTC	CASSPTSDSYNEQFF
NA	TRBJ1-6	NA	TRBV19	TGTGCCAGAAGCCTCCCCACAGGAATCTTAAATAATTCACCCCTCCACTTT	CARSLPTGILNNSPLHF
once	TRBJ1-1	NA	TRBV5-1	TGCGCCAGCAGCTCCGGGGCGGAGAACACTGAAGCTTTCTTT	CASSSGAENTEAFF
NA	TRBJ2-1	TRBD2	TRBV4-3	TGCGCCAGCAGCCGACGCCTAGCGGGGATCAATGAGCAGTTCTTC	CASSRRLAGINEQFF
NA	TRBJ2-1	TRBD1	TRBV5-4	TGTGCCAGCAGCCTACAGGGGGCGCGGTACAATGAGCAGTTCTTC	CASSLQGARYNEQFF
NA	TRBJ1-2	NA	TRBV12-5	TGTGCTAGTGGTTTGTCCGGGAAGGGCTACACCTTC	CASGLSGKGYTF
NA	TRBJ1-2	NA	TRBV5-4	TGTGCCAGCAGCTTTGGGGACTTCGGCTATGGCTACACCTTC	CASSFGDFGYGYTF
NA	TRBJ2-3	NA	TRBV29-1	TGCAGCTGTGGTAGCGGCAACACAGATACGCAGTATTTT	CSCGSGNTDTQYF
NA	TRBJ2-1	NA	TRBV2	TGTGCCAGCAGTGTTCGGGATATTACCTACAATGAGCAGTTCTTC	CASSVRDITYNEQFF
NA	TRBJ1-2	NA	TRBV5-1	TGCGCCAGCAGCTTGACGGAGCCCCTGCGGGGCTACACCTTC	CASSLTEPLRGYTF
NA	TRBJ1-1	NA	TRBV4-3	TGCGCCAGCAGCCAAGATCGGGGAGGGGAGGCTTTCTTT	CASSQDRGGEAFF
NA	TRBJ1-1	NA	TRBV11-1	TGTGCCAGCAGCCTAAGTCTCCGGACTGAAGCTTTCTTT	CASSLSLRTEAFF
NA	TRBJ1-2	NA	TRBV6-5	TGTGCCAGCAAATTCCAGTATGACGGCTACACCTTC	CASKFQYDGYTF
NA	TRBJ1-1	NA	TRBV18	TGTGCCAGCTCACCAACAGAACTGAACACTGAAGCTTTCTTT	CASSPTELNTEAFF
NA	TRBJ2-7	NA	TRBV12-3/TRBV12-4	TGTGCCAGCAGTCCCGGACCATTTAGGGAGCAGTACTTC	CASSPGPFREQYF
NA	TRBJ2-7	NA	TRBV5-5	TGTGCCAGCTCTACGACGGGGGGCGCTATCTACGAGCAGTACTTC	CASSTTGGAIYEQYF
NA	TRBJ2-5	NA	TRBV9	TGTGCCAGCAGCGTAGGGGGGGACTCAGAGACCCAGTACTTC	CASSVGGDSETQYF
NA	TRBJ2-1	TRBD2	TRBV5-6	TGTGCCAGCAGCTTGGGCCTAGCGGATACAATGAAAGAGCAGTTCTTC	CASSLGLADTMKEQFF
NA	TRBJ1-2	NA	TRBV7-9	TGTGCCAGCAGAAAAGCGGACCTCTATGGCTACACCTTC	CASRKADLYGYTF
NA	TRBJ2-1	TRBD1	TRBV28	TGTGCCAGCAGTTCGGGACAGGGTTCCAATGAGCAGTTCTTC	CASSSGQGSNEQFF
NA	TRBJ2-7	NA	TRBV5-1	TGCGCCAGCAGCTCGTCCTACGAGCAGTACTTC	CASSSSYEQYF
NA	TRBJ1-5	NA	TRBV2	TGTGCCAGCAGTATACAGGGAGACACAATGGGGGGATTT	CASSIQGDTMGGF
NA	TRBJ1-5	TRBD1	TRBV6-6	TGTGCCAGCAACCTACAGGGGGGCAGCAATCAGCCCCAGCATTTT	CASNLQGGSNQPQHF
NA	TRBJ1-1	NA	TRBV5-6	TGTGCCAGCAGGTCCGGGCTCAGGGGCACTGAAGCTTTCTTT	CASRSGLRGTEAFF
NA	TRBJ2-5	TRBD2	TRBV6-1	TGTGCCAGCAGTGAAGCGTGGGGGGGAGGTCAAGAGACCCAGTACTTC	CASSEAWGGGQETQYF
NA	TRBJ1-2	NA	TRBV5-5	TGTGCCAGTACCAGAGGGCCGACTAACTATGGCTACACCTTC	CASTRGPTNYGYTF
NA	TRBJ2-5	NA	TRBV5-4	TGTGCCAGCAGTTTTACAGGGATTCGAGAGACCCAGTACTTC	CASSFTGIRETQYF
once	TRBJ1-1	NA	TRBV7-6	TGTGCCAGCAGCTCAACCTGGGGGGATGAAGCTTTCTTT	CASSSTWGDEAFF
NA	TRBJ2-1	TRBD1	TRBV18	TGTGCCAGCTCACCTCGGGACAGTAGCTCCTACAATGAGCAGTTCTTC	CASSPRDSSSYNEQFF
NA	TRBJ2-5	NA	TRBV6-2/TRBV6-3	TGTGCCAGCAGTCTGGGGAGCGAGACCCAGTACTTC	CASSLGSETQYF
NA	TRBJ1-1	NA	TRBV7-9	TGTGCCAGCAGCTTGTCCGGGACCGTCGGGTCTGAAGCTTTCTTT	CASSLSGTVGSEAFF
NA	TRBJ2-6	TRBD2	TRBV10-3	TGTGCCATTCGGGGGGACTCTGGGGCCAACGTCCTGACTTTC	CAIRGDSGANVLTF
NA	TRBJ1-4	NA	TRBV3-1/TRBV3-2	TGTGCCAGCAGCCAAGGGGGGATCATCGGCGACCCTTGGGAAAAACTGTTTTTT	CASSQGGIIGDPWEKLFF
NA	TRBJ2-4	TRBD1	TRBV27	TGTGCCAGCAGACCACAGAACACAGGGGGACCACCCTCAAAAAACATTCAGTACTTC	CASRPQNTGGPPSKNIQYF
once	TRBJ2-7	NA	TRBV6-5	TGTGCCAGCAGTCCCAGAGGGGACGAGCAGTACTTC	CASSPRGDEQYF
NA	TRBJ2-7	NA	TRBV19	TGTGCCAGTAGTATAGAAGAGGGGATGGCCTACGAGCAGTACTTC	CASSIEEGMAYEQYF
NA	TRBJ2-7	TRBD1	TRBV11-1	TGTGCCAGCAGCTCCGGACAGGGGGGAGCCTACGAGCAGTACTTC	CASSSGQGGAYEQYF
NA	TRBJ1-2	NA	TRBV4-2	TGTGCCAGCAGCCAAGATAATCCCACGATCTATGGCTACACCTTC	CASSQDNPTIYGYTF
NA	TRBJ2-3	NA	TRBV5-4	TGTGCCAGCAGCCCGCCGGCTAGCCAAGGGGTGGATACGCAGTATTTT	CASSPPASQGVDTQYF
NA	TRBJ1-1	NA	TRBV5-4	TGTGCCAGCAGCTCTGCGGGGAGGTCTGAAGCTTTCTTT	CASSSAGRSEAFF
NA	TRBJ1-6	NA	TRBV7-9	TGTGCCAGCGGTTCCGGGACGGTGGATTCACCCCTCCACTTT	CASGSGTVDSPLHF
NA	TRBJ2-5	NA	TRBV6-5	TGTGCCAGCAGGACTCGGGCGGCGGAGACCCAGTACTTC	CASRTRAAETQYF
once	TRBJ1-2	NA	TRBV2	TGTGCCAGCAGTGACTCAGGATATAACTATGGCTACACCTTC	CASSDSGYNYGYTF
NA	TRBJ1-1	NA	TRBV5-1	TGCGCCAGCAGGTATCAGGTTACGAACACTGAAGCTTTCTTT	CASRYQVTNTEAFF